This T cell receptor (beta chain) was identified during a study of OX40 agonist ivuxolimab in advanced cancers. On the study more broadly: The study enrolled dose-escalation patients with hepatocellular carcinoma, melanoma, renal cell or head and neck cancer.

There are 13 residues in the CDR3. Germline loops: CDR1 MNHEY, CDR2 SMNVEV (reference sequence). The V and J ends lost 6 bases and 5 bases respectively, with 10 bases between them. Some clones are missing from TCRdb's copy, which holds only in-frame ones; the method was immunoSEQ multiplex PCR. This sample has some 86,000 clones, with around 82% found just once. The sample here was CD4+ or CD8+ T cells sorted from blood, taken in a trial of the OX40 agonist ivuxolimab. This clonotype was obtained from an adult with an advanced solid tumor such as melanoma, head and neck, liver or kidney cancer. V and J are TRBV27 and TRBJ2-2; tentative D call: TRBD1 (5 bases). CDR3 sequence (DNA): TGTGCCAGCAGCCTGACAGCTACCGGGGAGCTGTTTTTT. Amino acid sequence: CASSLTATGELFF.